The text below deals with one TCR beta chain. Its antigen is undetermined. This CDR3 region has 15 residues. After removal of 5 bases from V and 6 bases from J, the junction contained 10 bases not matched to a gene. CDR1 MDHEN and CDR2 SYDVKM come from the germline V gene. A J-beta primer mix and a sample-barcoded 5' primer were used in a second PCR of about 7 to 12 cycles. TCRdb reanalysed the 5' RACE reads using MiXCR and keeps one entry per CDR3 protein. The data hold some 1.8 million distinct CDR3 sequences, with approximately 40% observed a single time. This record belongs to a study of blood T cells in healthy people across ages. Findings and caveats of the study: PBMCs that were unsorted prevented a conclusive naive versus antigen-experienced comparison. The fall in TCR beta diversity per million T cells was roughly linear with age. Strong correlation existed between TCR beta diversity and naive T cell percentage. Not knowing donor CMV status may have confounded expanded clonotype changes.

The sequence was collected from a human donor in good health. The sample comprised blood. This rearrangement joins TRBV28 to TRBJ1-5; 7 positions match TRBD1. The CDR3 spells CASSLHTGEGQPQHF. CDR3 in DNA: TGTGCCAGCAGTCTACATACAGGGGAGGGTCAGCCCCAGCATTTT. The full variable domain, with the rest looked up from reference TRBV28 and TRBJ1-5, is DVKVTQSSRYLVKRTGEKVFLECVQDMDHENMFWYRQDPGLGLRLIYFSYDVKMKEKGDIPEGYSVSREKKERFSLILESASTNQTSMYLCASSLHTGEGQPQHFGDGTRLSIL.